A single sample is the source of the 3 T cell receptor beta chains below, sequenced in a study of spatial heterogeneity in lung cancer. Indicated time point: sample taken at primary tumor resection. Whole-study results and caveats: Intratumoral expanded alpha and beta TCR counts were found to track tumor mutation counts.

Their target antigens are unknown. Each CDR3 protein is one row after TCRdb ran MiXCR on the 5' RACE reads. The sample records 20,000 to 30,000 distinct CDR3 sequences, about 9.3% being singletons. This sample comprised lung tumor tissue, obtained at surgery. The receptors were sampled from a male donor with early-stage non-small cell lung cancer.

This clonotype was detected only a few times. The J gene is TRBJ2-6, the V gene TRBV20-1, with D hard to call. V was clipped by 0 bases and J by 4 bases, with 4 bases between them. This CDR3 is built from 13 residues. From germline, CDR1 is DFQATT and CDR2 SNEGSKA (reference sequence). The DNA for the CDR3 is TGCAGTGCTAGAGATCTAGGGGCCAACGTCCTGACTTTC. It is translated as CSARDLGANVLTF.

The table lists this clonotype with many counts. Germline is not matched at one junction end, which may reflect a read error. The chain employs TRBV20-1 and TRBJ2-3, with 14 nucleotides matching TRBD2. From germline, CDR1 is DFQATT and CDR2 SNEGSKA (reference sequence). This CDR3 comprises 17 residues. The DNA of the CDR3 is TGCAGTGCTAGGGGACTAGCGGGAGAACTCGGCACAGATACGCCGTATTTT. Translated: CSARGLAGELGTDTPYF.

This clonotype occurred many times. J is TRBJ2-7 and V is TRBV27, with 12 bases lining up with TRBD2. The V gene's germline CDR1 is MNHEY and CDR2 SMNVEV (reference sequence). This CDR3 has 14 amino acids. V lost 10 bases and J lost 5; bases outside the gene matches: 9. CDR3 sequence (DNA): TGTGCCATACGACTAGCGGGAGCCGTCAACGAGCAGTACTTC. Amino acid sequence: CAIRLAGAVNEQYF.